These 8 T cell receptor beta chains share one sample of origin, sequenced in a study of human T cells and chemical hapten exposure (dated by TCRdb to about 2021). Library preparation employed RACE. The sequencing machine was a NextSeq 500. TCRdb cleaned the public reads at Q25 with fastp, built clones with MiXCR and kept in-frame beta chains. Entries that share a CDR3 protein sequence are merged under the most common genes and DNA. The table for this sample lists some 200,000 distinct CDR3 sequences; around 20% of them were counted only once. The top ten constitute 6.7% of the sample. Per the publication, the time point label means: patch test 1, 2 weeks after DPC sensitization. The meaning of the sample's treatment or condition label: therapeutic diphenylcyclopropenone sensitization with weekly scalp DPC. Here the sequenced sample was whole blood, taken in connection with sensitization to the hapten diphenylcyclopropenone (DPC). These TCRs come from a woman aged 50 to 60 with alopecia areata. Some clones in this sample may be carry-over from other donors' samples.

The chain recombines TRBV10-2 with TRBJ2-7; 7 nucleotides align to TRBD1. This CDR3 region has 12 residues. Per the germline V gene, CDR1 is WSHSY and CDR2 is SAAADI. V lost 7 bases to trimming and J lost 4 bases; unmatched junction nucleotides: 4. For the CDR3, the DNA is TGCGCCAGCACCGAGGACAGGTACGAGCAGTACTTC. Translation: CASTEDRYEQYF.

This clonotype was seen a single time. This chain connects TRBV11-2 to TRBJ2-7; 8 positions agree with TRBD2. The CDR3 covers 14 residues. Germline-derived CDR1 and CDR2 are SGHAT and FQNNGV. With 5 bases clipped from V and 2 bases from J, the junction kept 5 bases outside the gene matches. CDR3 DNA sequence: TGTGCCAGCAGCCCTCTTAGCGGGACCTACGAGCAGTACTTC. Its protein product is CASSPLSGTYEQYF.

The V and J genes are TRBV6-6 and TRBJ2-7; 8 bases map to TRBD2. Germline trimming cut 5 bases from V and 1 base from J; bases unmatched to any gene: 7. The CDR3 is 15 amino acids. The germline CDR1 and CDR2 sequences are MNHNY and SVGAGI (reference sequence). CDR3: CASSISGSPSYEQYF. The CDR3 DNA reads TGTGCCAGCAGTATCAGCGGGAGCCCGTCCTACGAGCAGTACTTC.

This clonotype was counted only a few times. The chain combines TRBV7-9 with TRBJ2-1; D is possibly TRBD1 (6 bases). The germline CDR1 and CDR2 sequences are SEHNR and FQNEAQ (reference sequence). The V end was cut by 4 bases, the J end by 0 bases, with 10 bases between. The CDR3 covers 15 residues. The CDR3 here is CASSSGQSSYNEQFF. CDR3 nucleotides: TGTGCCAGCAGCTCTGGACAGAGCTCCTACAATGAGCAGTTCTTC.

The chain combines TRBV5-1 with TRBJ1-3; perhaps TRBD1 as D (6 bases). V was cut by 4 bases and J by 3 bases, with 11 bases left in between. Germline V gene sequence: CDR1 SGHRS, CDR2 YFSETQ. This CDR3 has 14 amino acids. CDR3 nucleotide sequence: TGCGCCAGCAGCCCAGGGGTAGTTGGAAACACCATATATTTT. Amino acid sequence: CASSPGVVGNTIYF. Supplemented by reference TRBV5-1 and TRBJ1-3, the full variable domain reads KAGVTQTPRYLIKTRGQQVTLSCSPISGHRSVSWYQQTPGQGLQFLFEYFSETQRNKGNFPGRFSGRQFSNSRSEMNVSTLELGDSALYLCASSPGVVGNTIYFGEGSWLTVV.

The V call is TRBV29-1, the J call TRBJ2-3; TRBD1 aligns across 7 bases. The trim removed 4 bases at V and 2 bases at J, leaving 6 bases unmatched. The V gene's germline CDR1 is SQVTM and CDR2 ANQGSEA. CDR3 size: 14 residues. CDR3 in amino acids: CSVGKGGITDTQYF. CDR3 DNA sequence: TGCAGCGTTGGAAAAGGGGGCATCACAGATACGCAGTATTTT.

This clonotype was detected only a few times. V is TRBV5-1 and J is TRBJ2-5, with TRBD2 matching 7 bases. Trimming at V came to 4 bases and at J to 5 bases, leaving 8 bases not matched to a gene. The CDR3 consists of 14 residues. Per the germline V gene, CDR1 is SGHRS and CDR2 is YFSETQ. The CDR3 bases are TGCGCCAGCAGCCCCGGGGGAGGGAAGGAGACCCAGTACTTC. It translates to CASSPGGGKETQYF. Drawing the rest from reference TRBV5-1 and TRBJ2-5, the complete variable domain is KAGVTQTPRYLIKTRGQQVTLSCSPISGHRSVSWYQQTPGQGLQFLFEYFSETQRNKGNFPGRFSGRQFSNSRSEMNVSTLELGDSALYLCASSPGGGKETQYFGPGTRLLVL.

The chain recombines TRBV10-3 with TRBJ2-2; possible D gene TRBD2, 5 bases. Germline CDR1 reads ENHRY; CDR2 reads SYGVKD. The CDR3 has 13 amino acids. Between the trimmed V and J ends, which lost 8 bases and 4 bases, there was a span of 11 bases. CDR3 in DNA: TGTGCCATCGGACCTACTAGCACCGGGGAGCTGTTTTTT. Translation gives CAIGPTSTGELFF.